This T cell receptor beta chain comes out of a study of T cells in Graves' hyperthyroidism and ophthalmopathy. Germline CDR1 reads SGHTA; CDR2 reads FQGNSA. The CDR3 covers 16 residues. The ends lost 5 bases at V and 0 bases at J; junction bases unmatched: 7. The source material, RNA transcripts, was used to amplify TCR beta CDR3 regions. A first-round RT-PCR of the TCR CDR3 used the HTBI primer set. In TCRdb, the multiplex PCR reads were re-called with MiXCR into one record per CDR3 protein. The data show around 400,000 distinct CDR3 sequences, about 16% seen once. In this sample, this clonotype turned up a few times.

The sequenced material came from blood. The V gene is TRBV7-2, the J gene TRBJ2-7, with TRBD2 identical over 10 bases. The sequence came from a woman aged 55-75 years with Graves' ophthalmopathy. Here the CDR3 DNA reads TGTGCCAGCAGCCCCGAGACTAGCGGGCTCTCCTACGAGCAGTACTTC. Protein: CASSPETSGLSYEQYF.